The clone carrying this T cell receptor (beta chain) was seen more than once but under ten times. Its antigen is not identified. This record comes from a study of T-cell reconstitution after alpha-beta-depleted transplantation in children. Regarding the study as a whole: Newly generated T cells supplied most T-cell counts and diversity one year post-transplant. Day-60 TCRbeta diversity that was high in some patients was derived from surviving recipient T cells and thymic progenitors. Several hundred graft clones that had expanded were reportedly the source of alpha-beta T cells about two months after transplant.

The CDR3 runs to 16 residues. The V end was cut by 4 bases, the J end by 5 bases, with 17 bases between. Germline assignment: CDR1 LGHDT and CDR2 YNNKEL (reference sequence). Preparation of the TCRbeta library was carried out with unique molecular identifiers. MiXCR, run by TCRdb on the PCR reads, gives a single entry per CDR3 protein. The profile covers approximately 400,000 distinct CDR3 sequences, with about 16% appearing a single time and under 30% taken by the ten largest. The sequencing here drew on PBMCs, mostly from graft donor cells, taken 360 days after TCRalphabeta/CD19-depleted stem cell transplant. J is TRBJ1-4 and V is TRBV3-1; a possible D gene is TRBD1 (6 bases). The sequence was obtained from a boy under two years old who had a stem cell transplant for Wiskott-Aldrich syndrome, so the T cells may come from the graft donor. This CDR3 reads CASSPPITGWNEKLFF. In DNA, the CDR3 is TGTGCCAGCAGCCCACCTATTACAGGGTGGAATGAAAAACTGTTTTTT. Together with reference TRBV3-1 and TRBJ1-4, the CDR3 gives the full variable domain: DTAVSQTPKYLVTQMGNDKSIKCEQNLGHDTMYWYKQDSKKFLKIMFSYNNKELIINETVPNRFSPKSPDKAHLNLHINSLELGDSAVYFCASSPPITGWNEKLFFGSGTQLSVL.